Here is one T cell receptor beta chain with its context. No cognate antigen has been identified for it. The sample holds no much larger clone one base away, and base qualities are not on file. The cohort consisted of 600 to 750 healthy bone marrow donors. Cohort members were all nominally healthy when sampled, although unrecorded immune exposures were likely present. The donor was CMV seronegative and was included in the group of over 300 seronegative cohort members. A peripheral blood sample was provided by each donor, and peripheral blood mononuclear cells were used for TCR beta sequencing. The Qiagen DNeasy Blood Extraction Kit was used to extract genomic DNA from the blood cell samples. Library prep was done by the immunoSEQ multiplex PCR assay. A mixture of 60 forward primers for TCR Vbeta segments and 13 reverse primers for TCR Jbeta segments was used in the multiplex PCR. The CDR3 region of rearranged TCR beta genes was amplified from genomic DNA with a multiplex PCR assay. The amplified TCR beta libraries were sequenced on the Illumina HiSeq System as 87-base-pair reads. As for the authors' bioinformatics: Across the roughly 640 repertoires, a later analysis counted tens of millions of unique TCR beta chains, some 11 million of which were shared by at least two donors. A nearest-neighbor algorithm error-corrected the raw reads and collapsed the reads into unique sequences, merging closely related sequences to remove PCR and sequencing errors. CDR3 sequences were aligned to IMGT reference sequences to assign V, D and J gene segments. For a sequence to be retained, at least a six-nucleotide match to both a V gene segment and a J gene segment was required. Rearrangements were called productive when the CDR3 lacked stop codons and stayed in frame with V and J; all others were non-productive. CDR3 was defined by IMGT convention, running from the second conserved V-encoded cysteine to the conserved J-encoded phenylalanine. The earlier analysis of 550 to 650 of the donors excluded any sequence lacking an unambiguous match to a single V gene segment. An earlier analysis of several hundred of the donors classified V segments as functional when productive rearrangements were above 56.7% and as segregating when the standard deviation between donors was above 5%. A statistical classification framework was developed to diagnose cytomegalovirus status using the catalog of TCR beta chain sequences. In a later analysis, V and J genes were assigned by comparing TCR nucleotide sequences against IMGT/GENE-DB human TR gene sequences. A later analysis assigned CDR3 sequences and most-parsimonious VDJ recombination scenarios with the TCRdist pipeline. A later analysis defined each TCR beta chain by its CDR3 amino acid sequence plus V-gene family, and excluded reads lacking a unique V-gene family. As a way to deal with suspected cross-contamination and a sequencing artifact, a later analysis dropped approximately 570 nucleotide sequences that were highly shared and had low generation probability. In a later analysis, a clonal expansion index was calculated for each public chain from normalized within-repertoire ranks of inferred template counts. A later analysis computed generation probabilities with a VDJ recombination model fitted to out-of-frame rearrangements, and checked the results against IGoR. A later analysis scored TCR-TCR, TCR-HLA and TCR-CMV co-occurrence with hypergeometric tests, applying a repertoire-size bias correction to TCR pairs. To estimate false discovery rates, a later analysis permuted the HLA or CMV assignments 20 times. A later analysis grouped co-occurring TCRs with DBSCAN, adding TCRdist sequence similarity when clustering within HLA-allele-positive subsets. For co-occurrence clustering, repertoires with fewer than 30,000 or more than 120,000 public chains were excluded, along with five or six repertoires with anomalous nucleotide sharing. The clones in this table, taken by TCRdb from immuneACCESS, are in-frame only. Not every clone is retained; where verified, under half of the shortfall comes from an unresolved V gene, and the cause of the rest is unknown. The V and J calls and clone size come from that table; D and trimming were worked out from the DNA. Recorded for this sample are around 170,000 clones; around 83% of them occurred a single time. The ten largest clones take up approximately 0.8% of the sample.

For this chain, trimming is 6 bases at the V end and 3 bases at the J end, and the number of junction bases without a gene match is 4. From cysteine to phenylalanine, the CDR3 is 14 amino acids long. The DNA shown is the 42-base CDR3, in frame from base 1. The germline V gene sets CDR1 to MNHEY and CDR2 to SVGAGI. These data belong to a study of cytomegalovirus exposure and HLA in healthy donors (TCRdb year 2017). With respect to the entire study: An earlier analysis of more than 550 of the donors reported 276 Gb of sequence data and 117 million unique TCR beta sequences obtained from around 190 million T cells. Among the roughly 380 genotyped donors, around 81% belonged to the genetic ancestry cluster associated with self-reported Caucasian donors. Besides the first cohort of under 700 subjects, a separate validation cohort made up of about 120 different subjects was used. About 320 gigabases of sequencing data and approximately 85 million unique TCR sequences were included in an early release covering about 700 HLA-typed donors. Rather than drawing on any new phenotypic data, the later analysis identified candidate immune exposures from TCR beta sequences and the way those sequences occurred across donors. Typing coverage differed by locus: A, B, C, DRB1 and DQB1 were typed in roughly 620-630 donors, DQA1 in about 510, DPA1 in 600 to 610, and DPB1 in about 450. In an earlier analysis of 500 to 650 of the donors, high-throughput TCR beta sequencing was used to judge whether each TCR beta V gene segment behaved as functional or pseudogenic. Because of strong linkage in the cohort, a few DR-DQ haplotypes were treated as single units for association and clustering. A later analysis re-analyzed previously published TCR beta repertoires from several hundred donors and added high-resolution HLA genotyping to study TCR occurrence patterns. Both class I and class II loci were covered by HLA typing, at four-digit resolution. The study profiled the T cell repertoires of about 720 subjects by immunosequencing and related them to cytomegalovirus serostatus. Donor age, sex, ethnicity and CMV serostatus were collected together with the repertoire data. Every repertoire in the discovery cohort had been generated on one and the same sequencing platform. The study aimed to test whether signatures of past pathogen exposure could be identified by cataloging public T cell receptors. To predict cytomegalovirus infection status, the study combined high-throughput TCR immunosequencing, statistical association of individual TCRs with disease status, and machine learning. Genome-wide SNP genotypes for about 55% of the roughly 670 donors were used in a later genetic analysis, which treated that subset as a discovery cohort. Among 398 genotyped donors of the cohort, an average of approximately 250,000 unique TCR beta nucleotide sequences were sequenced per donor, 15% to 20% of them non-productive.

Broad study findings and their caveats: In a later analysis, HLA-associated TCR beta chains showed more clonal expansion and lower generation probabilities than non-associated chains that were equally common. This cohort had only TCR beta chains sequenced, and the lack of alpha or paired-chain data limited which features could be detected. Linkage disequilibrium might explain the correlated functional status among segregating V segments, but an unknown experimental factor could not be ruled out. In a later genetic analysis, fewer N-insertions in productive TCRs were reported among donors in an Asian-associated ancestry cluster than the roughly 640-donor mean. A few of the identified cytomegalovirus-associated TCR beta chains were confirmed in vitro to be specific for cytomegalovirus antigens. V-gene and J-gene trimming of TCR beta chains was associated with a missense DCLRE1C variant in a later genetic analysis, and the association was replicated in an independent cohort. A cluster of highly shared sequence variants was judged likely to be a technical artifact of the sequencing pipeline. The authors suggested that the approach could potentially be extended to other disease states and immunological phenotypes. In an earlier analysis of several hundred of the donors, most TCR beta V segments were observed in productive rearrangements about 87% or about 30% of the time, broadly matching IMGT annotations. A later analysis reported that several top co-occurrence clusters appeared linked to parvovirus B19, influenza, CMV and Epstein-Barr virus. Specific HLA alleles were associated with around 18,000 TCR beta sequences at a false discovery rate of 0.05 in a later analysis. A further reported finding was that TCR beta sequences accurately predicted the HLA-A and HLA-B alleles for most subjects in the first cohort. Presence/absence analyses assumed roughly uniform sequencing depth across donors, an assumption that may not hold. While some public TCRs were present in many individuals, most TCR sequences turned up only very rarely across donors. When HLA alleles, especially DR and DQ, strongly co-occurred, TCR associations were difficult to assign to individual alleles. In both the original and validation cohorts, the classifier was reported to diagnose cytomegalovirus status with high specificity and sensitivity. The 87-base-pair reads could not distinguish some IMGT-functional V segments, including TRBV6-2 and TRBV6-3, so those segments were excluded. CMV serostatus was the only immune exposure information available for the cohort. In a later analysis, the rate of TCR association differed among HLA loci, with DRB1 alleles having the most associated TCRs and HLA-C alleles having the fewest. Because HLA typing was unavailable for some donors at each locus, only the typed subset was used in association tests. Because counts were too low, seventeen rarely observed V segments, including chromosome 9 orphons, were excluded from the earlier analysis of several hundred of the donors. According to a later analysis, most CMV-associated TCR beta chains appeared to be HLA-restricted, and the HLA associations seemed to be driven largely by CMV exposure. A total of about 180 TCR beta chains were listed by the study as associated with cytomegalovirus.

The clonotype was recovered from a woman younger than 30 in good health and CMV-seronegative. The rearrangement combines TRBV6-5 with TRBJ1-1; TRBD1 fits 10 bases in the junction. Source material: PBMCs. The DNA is TGTGCCAGCAGAGACAGGGGGCTCTACACTGAAGCTTTCTTT. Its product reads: CASRDRGLYTEAFF.